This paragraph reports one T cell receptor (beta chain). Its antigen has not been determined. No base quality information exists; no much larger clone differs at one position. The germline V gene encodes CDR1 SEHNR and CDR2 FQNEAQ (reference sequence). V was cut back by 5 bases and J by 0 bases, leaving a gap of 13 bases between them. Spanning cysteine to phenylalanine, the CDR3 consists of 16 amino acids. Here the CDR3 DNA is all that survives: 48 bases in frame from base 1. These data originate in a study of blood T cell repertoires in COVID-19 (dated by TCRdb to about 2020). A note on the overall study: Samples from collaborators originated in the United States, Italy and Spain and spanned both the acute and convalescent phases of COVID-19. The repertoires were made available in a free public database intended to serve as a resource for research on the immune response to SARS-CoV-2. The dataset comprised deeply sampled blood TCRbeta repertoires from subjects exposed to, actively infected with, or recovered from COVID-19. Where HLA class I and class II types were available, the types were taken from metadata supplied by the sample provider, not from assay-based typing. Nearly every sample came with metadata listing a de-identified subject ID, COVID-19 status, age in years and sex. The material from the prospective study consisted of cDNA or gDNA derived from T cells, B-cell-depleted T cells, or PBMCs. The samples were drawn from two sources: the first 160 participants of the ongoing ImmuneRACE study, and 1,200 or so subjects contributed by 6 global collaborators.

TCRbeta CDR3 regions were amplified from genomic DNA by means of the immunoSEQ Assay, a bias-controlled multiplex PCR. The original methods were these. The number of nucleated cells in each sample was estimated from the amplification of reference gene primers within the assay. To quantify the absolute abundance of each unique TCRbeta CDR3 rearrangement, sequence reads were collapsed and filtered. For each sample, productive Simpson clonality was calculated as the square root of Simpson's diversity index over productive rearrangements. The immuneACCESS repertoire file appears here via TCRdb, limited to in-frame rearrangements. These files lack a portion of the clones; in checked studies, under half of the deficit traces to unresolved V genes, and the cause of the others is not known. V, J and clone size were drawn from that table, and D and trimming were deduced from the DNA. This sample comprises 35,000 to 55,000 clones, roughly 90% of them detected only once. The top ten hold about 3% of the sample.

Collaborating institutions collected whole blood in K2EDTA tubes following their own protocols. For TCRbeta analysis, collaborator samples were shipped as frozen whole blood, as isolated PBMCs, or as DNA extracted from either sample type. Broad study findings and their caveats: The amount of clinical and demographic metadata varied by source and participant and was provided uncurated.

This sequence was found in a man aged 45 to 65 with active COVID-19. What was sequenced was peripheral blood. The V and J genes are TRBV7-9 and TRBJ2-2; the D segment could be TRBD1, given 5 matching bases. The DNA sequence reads TGTGCCAGCAGCCCAGCACAGGATGCGAACACCGGGGAGCTGTTTTTT. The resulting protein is CASSPAQDANTGELFF.